The subject of this entry is one T cell receptor beta chain. This specimen comes from a study of blood T cell repertoires in COVID-19. Background on the study: PBMCs, B-cell-depleted T cells, or T cells were the source of the cDNA or gDNA that made up the material.

The trim removed 0 bases at V and 1 base at J, leaving 6 bases unmatched. The germline V gene encodes CDR1 SGHNT and CDR2 YYREEE (reference sequence). This CDR3 spans 17 amino acids. Repertoires were generated with immunoSEQ multiplex PCR, while TCRdb's copy carries only in-frame clones and drops some. Seen here are almost 300,000 clones, around 87% observed once, and the top ten hold roughly 1.3%. The sequenced sample consisted of peripheral blood. The TCR was taken from a man aged 65-85 years with acute or convalescent COVID-19. This rearrangement joins TRBV5-4 to TRBJ2-5, with 10 bases matching TRBD2. Here the CDR3 DNA reads TGTGCCAGCAGCTTGGGGCTAGCGGGAGCGTCCCAAGAGACCCAGTACTTC. This gives the protein CASSLGLAGASQETQYF.